The T cell receptor beta chain described here comes from a study of CD8+ T cells in alopecia areata. Overall study context: For the treated group, dosing was oral tofacitinib at 5 to 10 mg twice daily. Study findings and constraints: Patients displayed less clarity in TCR sharing than mice, a finding possibly related to HLA. The study found higher clonality in lesional than normal scalp, especially in alopecia totalis/universalis. Scalp clonality and expanded CD8+ clones among the top 100 were significantly decreased by tofacitinib.

This sample's treatment: oral pan-JAK inhibitor, 5-10 mg twice daily. The authors extracted RNA and reverse transcribed it into cDNA as the sequencing template. The protocol was immunoSEQ multiplex PCR, while the TCRdb copy is restricted to in-frame clones and leaves out a portion. Of about 270,000 clones in the sample, around 64% are singletons; the top ten hold around 0.84%. CDR1 and CDR2 from the germline V gene are SGDLS and YYNGEE. The CDR3 is made up of 14 amino acids. The V gene lost 0 bases and the J gene lost 0 bases, with 4 bases spanning the gap. This clone was seen a handful of times. Its matching antigen is unknown. Other DNA sequences of this sample code for an identical CDR3.

Sequencing used CD4+ T cells sorted from blood, obtained around week 54, from a patient treated with tofacitinib. This chain joins TRBV9 and TRBJ2-1; unclear D gene. The TCR originated in a human donor with alopecia areata. CDR3: CASSVASSYNEQFF. The CDR3 region has the DNA TGTGCCAGCAGCGTAGCTAGCTCCTACAATGAGCAGTTCTTC.